A single sample is the source of the 21 T cell receptor beta chains below, sequenced in a study of shared clonotypes between healthy human individuals. The method was immunoSEQ multiplex PCR; TCRdb's version includes in-frame clones alone and lacks a portion of them. Here the sample spans about 610,000 clones, about 96% being singletons. Naive CD8 cells comprised CD45RO-negative, CCR7-positively selected cells, excluding terminally differentiated effector memory CD45RA+ cells. Specimen: naive CD8+ T cells sorted from blood. The receptor set was obtained from a woman between 25 and 40 years old in good health.

This sequence joins TRBV6-1 and TRBJ2-2, with a possible D match to TRBD2 (6 bases). Germline V gives CDR1 MNHNS, CDR2 SASEGT. This CDR3 contains 15 residues. V was pared by 5 bases and J by 6 bases, with 16 bases between. CDR3 sequence: CASSQGTYSPGELFF. The CDR3 nucleotides read TGTGCCAGCAGTCAAGGGACTTACTCACCCGGGGAGCTGTTTTTT.

The CDR3 protein is CASSLALQGYEQYF. The CDR3 DNA reads TGTGCCAGCAGCTTAGCCCTACAGGGTTACGAGCAGTACTTC. The chain combines TRBV11-1 with TRBJ2-7; tentatively, D is TRBD1 (6 bases). The CDR3 contains 14 residues. Germline-derived CDR1 and CDR2 are SGHAT and FQDESV (reference sequence). Trimming cost V 0 bases and J 4 bases, with 10 bases left between them.

V is TRBV2 and J is TRBJ1-2; a weak D match, TRBD1 (5 bases). Trimming cost V 1 base and J 3 bases, with 9 bases left between them. CDR1 and CDR2 from the germline V gene are SNHLY and FYNNEI. The CDR3 sequence is 14 residues long. The CDR3 DNA follows: TGTGCCAGCAGTGAAGGTGGGGCATACTATGGCTACACCTTC. Protein product: CASSEGGAYYGYTF.

This clone appeared a single time. DNA of the CDR3: TGTGCCAGCAGTACTAAGTCGTCTAGGGGGGACGAGCAGTACTTC. As protein: CASSTKSSRGDEQYF. The chain joins TRBV13 to TRBJ2-7; D tentatively reads TRBD1 or TRBD2 (6 bases each). The V end lost 6 bases, the J end lost 5 bases, and 20 bases lay between the germline ends. Germline V lookup: CDR1 PRHDT, CDR2 FYEKMQ (reference sequence). The CDR3 length is 15 residues.

The chain has TRBV13 and TRBJ1-2; a weak D match, TRBD1 (6 bases). Germline V gene lookup returns CDR1 PRHDT and CDR2 FYEKMQ (reference sequence). The CDR3 is 16 residues long. The germline V and J ends were trimmed by 5 bases and 8 bases, with 24 bases remaining between them. CDR3 sequence: CASSLKKGELPGGYTF. The CDR3 DNA sequence: TGTGCCAGCAGCCTAAAAAAGGGGGAACTCCCAGGGGGCTACACCTTC. The whole variable domain, remainder taken from reference TRBV13 and TRBJ1-2, is AAGVIQSPRHLIKEKRETATLKCYPIPRHDTVYWYQQGPGQDPQFLISFYEKMQSDKGSIPDRFSAQQFSDYHSELNMSSLELGDSALYFCASSLKKGELPGGYTFGSGTRLTVV.

The gene calls are TRBV7-3 and TRBJ1-1; D uncertain. This CDR3 is built from 13 residues. The V and J ends lost 4 bases and 1 base respectively, with 7 bases between them. Germline V gene data show CDR1 as SGHTA and CDR2 as FQGTGA. CDR3 amino acids: CASSYTENTEAFF. DNA for the CDR3: TGTGCCAGCAGCTATACAGAGAACACTGAAGCTTTCTTT.

This chain connects TRBV4-1 to TRBJ2-1, with D maybe TRBD1 (6 bases). The CDR3 is made up of 12 amino acids. V lost 3 bases to trimming and J lost 9 bases, with 9 bases between them. Per the germline V gene, CDR1 is MGHRA and CDR2 is YSYEKL. For the CDR3, the DNA is TGCGCCAGCAGCCATCCAGGGGTTGAGCAGTTCTTC. It translates to CASSHPGVEQFF.

This chain uses TRBV5-4 with TRBJ1-2; D unclear. Germline CDR1 SGHNT, CDR2 YYREEE (reference sequence). The CDR3 covers 11 residues. V was clipped by 9 bases and J by 7 bases, with 13 bases between them. CDR3 protein: CATASDFGYTF. The CDR3 DNA reads TGTGCCACGGCTAGCGATTTTGGCTACACCTTC.

The CDR3 spells CASSFPTGRGITEAFF. The CDR3 nucleotides read TGTGCCAGCAGTTTCCCCACGGGCAGGGGTATCACTGAAGCTTTCTTT. The V call is TRBV6-5, the J call TRBJ1-1, with D perhaps TRBD1 (6 bases). The CDR3 runs to 16 residues. Trimming shortened V by 4 bases and J by 4 bases, and 19 bases separated the two germline ends. From germline, CDR1 is MNHEY and CDR2 SVGAGI.

The chain has TRBV28 and TRBJ2-4, with D perhaps assigned TRBD1 or TRBD2 (5 bases each). Trimming took 5 bases from V and 5 from J, leaving 10 bases between them. Germline loops: CDR1 MDHEN, CDR2 SYDVKM. The CDR3 totals 13 residues. The CDR3 is CASSAPGQNIQYF. CDR3 sequence (DNA): TGTGCCAGCAGTGCACCGGGACAAAACATTCAGTACTTC.

The J gene is TRBJ2-2, the V gene TRBV27, with 7 bases aligning to TRBD2. This CDR3 is 15 amino acids long. Germline V gives CDR1 MNHEY, CDR2 SMNVEV (reference sequence). The ends lost 6 bases at V and 6 bases at J; junction bases unmatched: 10. For the CDR3, the DNA is TGTGCCAGCAGCCCCGGGACTAATTGGGCCGGGGAGCTGTTTTTT. This sequence encodes CASSPGTNWAGELFF.

The chain joins TRBV28 to TRBJ1-1; 8 bases agree with TRBD1. The CDR3 consists of 12 residues. In germline, CDR1 is MDHEN, CDR2 SYDVKM. With 1 base clipped from V and 10 bases from J, the junction kept 2 bases outside the gene matches. The CDR3 is CASSLSGQAAFF. As DNA, the CDR3 is TGTGCCAGCAGTTTATCGGGACAGGCAGCTTTCTTT.

This clone was counted once. The rearrangement uses TRBV19 and TRBJ2-3; 10 bases agree with TRBD2. Germline V gene lookup returns CDR1 LNHDA and CDR2 SQIVND (reference sequence). Trimming removed 3 bases from V and 4 bases from J; junction bases left unmatched: 7. The CDR3 extends over 16 amino acids. CDR3 bases: TGTGCCAGTAGTATTTCAGCGGGAGGGCATCCAGATACGCAGTATTTT. Translating gives CASSISAGGHPDTQYF.

The V call is TRBV25-1, the J call TRBJ2-5; TRBD2 matches at 7 bases. Germline V gene data show CDR1 as MGHDK and CDR2 as SYGVNS. Trimming took 3 bases from V and 3 from J; bases not matched to a gene: 13. The CDR3 contains 17 residues. CDR3 loop: CASSEASSWGGEETQYF. DNA for the CDR3: TGTGCCAGCAGTGAGGCATCAAGTTGGGGGGGAGAAGAGACCCAGTACTTC. Combining the CDR3 with reference TRBV25-1 and TRBJ2-5 gives the whole variable domain EADIYQTPRYLVIGTGKKITLECSQTMGHDKMYWYQQDPGMELHLIHYSYGVNSTEKGDLSSESTVSRIRTEHFPLTLESARPSHTSQYLCASSEASSWGGEETQYFGPGTRLLVL.

V gene TRBV19 combines with J gene TRBJ2-7, with 10 bases that match TRBD1. This CDR3 spans 14 amino acids. CDR1 and CDR2 (germline): LNHDA, SQIVND (reference sequence). Unmatched junction bases numbered 4, after V lost 5 bases and J lost 3 bases. The CDR3, as DNA: TGTGCCAGTAGTCCCGGGACAGGGGTCTACGAGCAGTACTTC. This sequence encodes CASSPGTGVYEQYF. Full variable domain (remainder filled in from reference TRBV19 and TRBJ2-7): DGGITQSPKYLFRKEGQNVTLSCEQNLNHDAMYWYRQDPGQGLRLIYYSQIVNDFQKGDIAEGYSVSREKKESFPLTVTSAQKNPTAFYLCASSPGTGVYEQYFGPGTRLTVT.

This sequence joins TRBV9 and TRBJ2-1, with D hard to call. The germline gives CDR1 SGDLS, CDR2 YYNGEE. CDR3 size: 15 residues. The V end was cut by 0 bases, the J end by 5 bases, with 12 bases between. CDR3 amino acids: CASSVVDAAHNEQFF. In nucleotides, the CDR3 is TGTGCCAGCAGCGTAGTGGATGCGGCACACAATGAGCAGTTCTTC.

This chain connects TRBV13 to TRBJ2-5, with TRBD1 identical over 10 bases. V trimming: 3 bases; J trimming: 2 bases; junction bases outside the gene matches: 6. The CDR3 totals 16 residues. Germline CDR1 reads PRHDT; CDR2 reads FYEKMQ (reference sequence). The CDR3 region is CASSLGTGVSQETQYF. The DNA for the CDR3 is TGTGCCAGCAGCTTGGGGACAGGGGTTTCTCAAGAGACCCAGTACTTC.

The rearrangement joins TRBV19 to TRBJ2-3; D possibly corresponds to TRBD2 (7 bases). Looked up from germline, CDR1 is LNHDA and CDR2 is SQIVND (reference sequence). The V and J ends lost 8 bases and 3 bases respectively, with 18 bases between them. This CDR3 contains 15 residues. CDR3 sequence (DNA): TGTGCCAGTGGAGGGGGGGAGTGGGATACAGATACGCAGTATTTT. Translated: CASGGGEWDTDTQYF.

The rearrangement links TRBV4-1 to TRBJ2-7, with D unclear. The CDR3 loop spans 14 amino acids. V gave up 4 bases and J gave up 1 base, with 11 bases separating them. The germline V gene has CDR1 MGHRA and CDR2 YSYEKL. The CDR3 loop reads CASSLGQTSYEQYF. The CDR3 DNA reads as TGCGCCAGCAGCCTCGGCCAGACATCCTACGAGCAGTACTTC.

The sample holds one count of this clone. The chain combines TRBV15 with TRBJ2-3; 11 bases line up with TRBD2. Per the germline V gene, CDR1 is LNHNV and CDR2 is YYDKDF (reference sequence). CDR3 length equals 15 residues. With V trimmed by 3 bases and J by 6 bases, 5 bases remained unmatched. CDR3 region: CATSSVSGRGDTQYF. In nucleotides, the CDR3 is TGTGCCACCAGCAGTGTTAGCGGGAGGGGCGATACGCAGTATTTT.

V and J are TRBV2 and TRBJ2-7; a weak D match, TRBD1 (6 bases). This CDR3 has 13 amino acids. Germline V gene sequence: CDR1 SNHLY, CDR2 FYNNEI. V was cut by 7 bases and J by 2 bases, with 12 bases left in between. The CDR3 nucleotides read TGTGCCAGCATTTCCCAGGGGACCTACGAGCAGTACTTC. Its protein product is CASISQGTYEQYF.